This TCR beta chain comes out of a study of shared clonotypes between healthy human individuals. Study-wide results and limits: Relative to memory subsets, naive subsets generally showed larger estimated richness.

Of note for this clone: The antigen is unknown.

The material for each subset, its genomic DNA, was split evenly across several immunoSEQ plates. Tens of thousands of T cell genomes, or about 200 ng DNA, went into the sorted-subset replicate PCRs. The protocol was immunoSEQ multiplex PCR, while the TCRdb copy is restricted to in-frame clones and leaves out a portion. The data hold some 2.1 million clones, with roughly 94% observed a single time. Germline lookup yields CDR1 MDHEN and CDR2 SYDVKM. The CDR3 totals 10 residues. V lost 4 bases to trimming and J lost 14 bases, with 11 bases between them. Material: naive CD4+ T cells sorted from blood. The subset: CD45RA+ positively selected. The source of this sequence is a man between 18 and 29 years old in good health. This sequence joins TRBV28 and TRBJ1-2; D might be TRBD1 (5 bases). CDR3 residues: CASSSDTRTF. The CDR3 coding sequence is TGTGCCAGCAGTTCGGACACCCGTACCTTC.